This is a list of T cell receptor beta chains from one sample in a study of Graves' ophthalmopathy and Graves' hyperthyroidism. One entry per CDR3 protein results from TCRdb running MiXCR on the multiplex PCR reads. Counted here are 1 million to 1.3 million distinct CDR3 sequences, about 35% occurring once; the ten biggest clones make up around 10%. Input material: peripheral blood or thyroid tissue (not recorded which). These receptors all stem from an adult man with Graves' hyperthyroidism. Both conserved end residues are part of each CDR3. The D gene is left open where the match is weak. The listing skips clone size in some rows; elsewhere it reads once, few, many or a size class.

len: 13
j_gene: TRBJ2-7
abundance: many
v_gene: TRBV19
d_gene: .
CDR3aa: CASSMLGVGEQYF

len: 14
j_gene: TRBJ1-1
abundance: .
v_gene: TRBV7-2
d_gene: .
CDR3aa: CASSPESKETEAFF

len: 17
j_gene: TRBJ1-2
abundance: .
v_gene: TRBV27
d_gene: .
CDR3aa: CASSLSWDTIPSYGYTF

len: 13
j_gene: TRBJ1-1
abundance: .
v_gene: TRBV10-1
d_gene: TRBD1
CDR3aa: CAIGQGRNTEAFF

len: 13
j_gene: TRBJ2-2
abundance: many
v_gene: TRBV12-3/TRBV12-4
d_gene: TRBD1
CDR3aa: CASSSGQTGELFF

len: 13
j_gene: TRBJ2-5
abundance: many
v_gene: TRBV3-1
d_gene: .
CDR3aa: CASSQRDPETQYF

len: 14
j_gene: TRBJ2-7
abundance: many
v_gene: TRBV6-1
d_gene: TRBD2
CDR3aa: CASSQREGREEQYF

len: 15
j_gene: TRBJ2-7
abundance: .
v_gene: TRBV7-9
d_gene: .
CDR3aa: CASSLGGGVFYEQYF

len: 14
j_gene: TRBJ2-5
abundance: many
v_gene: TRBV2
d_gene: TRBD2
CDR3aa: CATRPASGVQTQYF

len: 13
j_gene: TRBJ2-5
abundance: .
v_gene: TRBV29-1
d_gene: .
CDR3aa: CSVRGRPQETQYF

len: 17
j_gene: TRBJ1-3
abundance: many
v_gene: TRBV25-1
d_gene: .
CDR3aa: CASYGGGPELTGNTIYF

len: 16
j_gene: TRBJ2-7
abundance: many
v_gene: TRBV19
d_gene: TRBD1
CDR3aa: CASSTRQGKNPYEQYF

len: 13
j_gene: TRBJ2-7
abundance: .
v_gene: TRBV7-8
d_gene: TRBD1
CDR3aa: CASRSGTDYEQYF

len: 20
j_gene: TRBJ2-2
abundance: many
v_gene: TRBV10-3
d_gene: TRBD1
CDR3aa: CAIRAKTGTGAKTNTGELFF

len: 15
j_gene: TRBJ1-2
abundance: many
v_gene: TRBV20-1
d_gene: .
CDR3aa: CSARDLNPRGYGYTF

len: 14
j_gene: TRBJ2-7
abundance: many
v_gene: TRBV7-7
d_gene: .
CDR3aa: CASSPEHGGFEQYF

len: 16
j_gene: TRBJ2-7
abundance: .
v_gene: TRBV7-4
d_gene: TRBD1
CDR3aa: CASSLVAGQGTYEQYF

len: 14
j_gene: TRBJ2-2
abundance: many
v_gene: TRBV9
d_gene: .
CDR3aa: CASTMTSNTGELFF

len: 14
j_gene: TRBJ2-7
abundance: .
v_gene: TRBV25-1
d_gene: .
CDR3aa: CASSTTWGTYEQYF

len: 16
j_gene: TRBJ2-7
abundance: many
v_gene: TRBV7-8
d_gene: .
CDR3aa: CASSWSGTEGSYEQYF

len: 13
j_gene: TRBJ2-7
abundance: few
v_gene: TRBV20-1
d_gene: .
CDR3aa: CSATPPHTFEQYF

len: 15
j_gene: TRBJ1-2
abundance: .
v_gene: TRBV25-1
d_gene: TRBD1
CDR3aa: CASSGETGGEYGYTF

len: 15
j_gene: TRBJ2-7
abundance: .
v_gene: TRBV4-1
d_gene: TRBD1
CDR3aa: CASSQLPGQAYEQYF

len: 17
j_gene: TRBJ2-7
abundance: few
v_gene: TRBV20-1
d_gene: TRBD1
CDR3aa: CSARGRDRGLYGYEQYF

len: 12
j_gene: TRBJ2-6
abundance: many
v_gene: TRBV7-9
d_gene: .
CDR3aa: CASSSGSNVLTF

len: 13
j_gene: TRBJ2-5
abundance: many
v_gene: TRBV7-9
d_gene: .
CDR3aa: CASSSQVGETQYF

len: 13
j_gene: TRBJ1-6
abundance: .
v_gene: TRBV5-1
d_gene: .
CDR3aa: CASSQTEDSPLHF

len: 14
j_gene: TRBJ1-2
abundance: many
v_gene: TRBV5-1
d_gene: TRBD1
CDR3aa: CASSHGQGANGYTF

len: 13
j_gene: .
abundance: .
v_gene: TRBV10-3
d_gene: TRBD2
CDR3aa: CAISATSGGGQFF

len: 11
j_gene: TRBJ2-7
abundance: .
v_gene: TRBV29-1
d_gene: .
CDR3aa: CSVAGTNEQYF

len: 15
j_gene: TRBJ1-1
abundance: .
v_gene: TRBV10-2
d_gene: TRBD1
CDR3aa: CASSEPDRDHTEAFF

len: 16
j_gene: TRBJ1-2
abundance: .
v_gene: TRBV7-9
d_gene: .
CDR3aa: CASTQAGARPYGGYTF

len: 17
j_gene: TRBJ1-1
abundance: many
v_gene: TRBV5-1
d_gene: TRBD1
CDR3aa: CASSLGTGVRMNTEAFF

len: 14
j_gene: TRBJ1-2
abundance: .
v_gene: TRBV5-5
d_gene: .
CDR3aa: CASSLNRGSGGYTF

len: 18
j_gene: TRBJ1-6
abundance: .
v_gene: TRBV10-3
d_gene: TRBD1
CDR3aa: CAISASPRTGGANSPLHF

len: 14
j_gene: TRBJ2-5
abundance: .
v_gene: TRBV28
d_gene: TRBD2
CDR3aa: CATQEEGAGETQYF

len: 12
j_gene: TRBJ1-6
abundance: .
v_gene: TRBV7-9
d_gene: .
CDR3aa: CASSLVSGTMTF

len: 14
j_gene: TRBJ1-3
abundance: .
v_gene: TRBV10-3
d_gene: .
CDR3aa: CAISPRGGLNTIYF

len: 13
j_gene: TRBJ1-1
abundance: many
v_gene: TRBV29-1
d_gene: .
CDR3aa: CSVVGGRNAEAFF

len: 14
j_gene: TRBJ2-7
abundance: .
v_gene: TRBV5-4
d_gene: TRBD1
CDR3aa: CASSLRAGGDEQYF

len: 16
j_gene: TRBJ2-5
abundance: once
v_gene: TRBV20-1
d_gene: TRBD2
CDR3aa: CSAKGASGRYQETQYF

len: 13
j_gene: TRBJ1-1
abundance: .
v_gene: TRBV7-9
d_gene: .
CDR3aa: CASSFQGIPEALF

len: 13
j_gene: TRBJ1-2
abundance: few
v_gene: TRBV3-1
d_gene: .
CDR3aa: CASSQAGIGGYTF

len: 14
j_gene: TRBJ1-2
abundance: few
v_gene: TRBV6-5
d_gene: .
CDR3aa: CAAGQGEGGYGYTF

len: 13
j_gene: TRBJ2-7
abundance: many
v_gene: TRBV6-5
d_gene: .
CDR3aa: CASSPRGRERLYF

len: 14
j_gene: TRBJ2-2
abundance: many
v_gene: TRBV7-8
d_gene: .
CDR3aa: CASSQNRNTGELFF

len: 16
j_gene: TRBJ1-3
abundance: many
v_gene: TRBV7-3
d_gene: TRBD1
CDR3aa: CASSQEGTGSGNTIYF